Following are 10 T cell receptor beta chains from one sample sequenced in a study of blood T cell repertoires in COVID-19. The assay was immunoSEQ multiplex PCR, and TCRdb's table has in-frame clones only and misses some. The profile shows approximately 210,000 clones, roughly 90% of them singletons. Material for sequencing was peripheral blood. The receptors here all came from a woman in her thirties or forties with acute or convalescent COVID-19.

This sequence joins TRBV10-3 and TRBJ2-4; 13 positions agree with TRBD2. The V and J ends lost 8 bases and 6 bases, in that order; junction bases with no gene match: 7. CDR1 is ENHRY, CDR2 SYGVKD, per germline. The CDR3 loop spans 15 amino acids. Written as DNA, the CDR3 is TGTGCCATCTCCGGGACTAGCGGGGTAGGAAACATTCAGTACTTC. It specifies CAISGTSGVGNIQYF.

The CDR3 reads CASSPDRGDQPQHF. The CDR3 region has the DNA TGCGCCAGCAGCCCGGACAGGGGTGATCAGCCCCAGCATTTT. The genes are TRBV5-1 and TRBJ1-5; TRBD1 matches at 9 bases. Germline CDR1 reads SGHRS; CDR2 reads YFSETQ. The CDR3 covers 14 residues. The J segment lost 5 bases and the V segment lost 4 bases, leaving 4 bases of the junction unmatched.

This clone was found a few times. The chain links TRBV4-1 to TRBJ2-2; no clear D gene. This CDR3 is built from 17 residues. Per germline, CDR1 MGHRA and CDR2 YSYEKL. V was clipped by 1 base and J by 7 bases, with 19 bases between them. CDR3 protein: CASSQVPRGRSDGELFF. The CDR3 region has the DNA TGCGCCAGCAGCCAAGTGCCCCGCGGAAGGTCGGACGGGGAGCTGTTTTTT.

This chain connects TRBV24-1 to TRBJ2-5; D might be TRBD2 (5 bases). The length of the CDR3 is 16 residues. The V end lost 1 base, the J end lost 5 bases, and 16 bases lay between the germline ends. Germline V gene data show CDR1 as KGHDR and CDR2 as SFDVKD. This CDR3 is CATSDFGGRLGETQYF. The CDR3 nucleotides read TGTGCCACCAGTGATTTTGGCGGGCGTCTGGGTGAGACCCAGTACTTC.

A single count supports this clone. V and J are TRBV27 and TRBJ1-2; D ambiguous. V lost 2 bases to trimming and J lost 4 bases, with 11 bases between them. This CDR3 has 14 residues. Germline V CDR1 and CDR2: MNHEY, SMNVEV (reference sequence). The CDR3, as DNA: TGTGCCAGCAGTTTAAGCCCCGGTCGCTATGGCTACACCTTC. Its translation is CASSLSPGRYGYTF.

The V and J genes are TRBV19 and TRBJ1-5; no firm D call. CDR3 size: 14 residues. Deletions cut 5 bases from V and 0 bases from J, with 8 bases between. Germline values: CDR1 LNHDA, CDR2 SQIVND (reference sequence). CDR3 amino acids: CASSVSLSNQPQHF. The CDR3 bases are TGTGCCAGTAGTGTCAGTCTTAGCAATCAGCCCCAGCATTTT.

The V and J genes are TRBV7-6 and TRBJ2-2; D not certain. The CDR3 consists of 13 residues. In germline, CDR1 is SGHVS, CDR2 FNYEAQ. Trimming took off 2 bases at V and 3 bases at J, with 4 bases between the two ends. The CDR3 DNA reads TGTGCCAGCAGCTTATTATACACCGGGGAGCTGTTTTTT. This translates into CASSLLYTGELFF.

The chain couples TRBV19 to TRBJ1-2, with 7 bases matching TRBD1. The CDR3 is 14 amino acids. V lost 1 base, J lost 4 bases, and 3 bases stayed unmatched. Germline CDR1 LNHDA, CDR2 SQIVND (reference sequence). CDR3 DNA sequence: TGTGCCAGTAGTATAGGACAGGGAGGCTATGGCTACACCTTC. Its protein is CASSIGQGGYGYTF.

This sequence joins TRBV24-1 and TRBJ1-2; 8 nucleotides agree with TRBD1. Trimming took 4 bases from V and 0 from J; bases not matched to a gene: 6. CDR3 length: 16 amino acids. Germline V gene data show CDR1 as KGHDR and CDR2 as SFDVKD. DNA of the CDR3: TGTGCCACCAGTGACCCTGGACAGGGAGCTAACTATGGCTACACCTTC. Protein sequence: CATSDPGQGANYGYTF.

J is TRBJ2-3 and V is TRBV19; 7 nucleotides line up with TRBD1. Trimming removed 6 bases from V and 4 bases from J; junction bases left unmatched: 4. Germline CDR1 reads LNHDA; CDR2 reads SQIVND (reference sequence). The CDR3 consists of 13 residues. This CDR3 reads CASSRDRADTQYF. The CDR3 nucleotides are TGTGCCAGTAGCAGAGACAGGGCAGATACGCAGTATTTT.